This T cell receptor (beta chain) was observed in a study of T cells after yellow fever vaccination. General observations from the study: The CD4 and CD8 compartments had a small share of their clonotypes in common. The booster saw the reappearance of most primary-vaccination clones (approximately 97% CD4, 88% CD8).

MiXCR, run by TCRdb on the 5' RACE reads, gives a single entry per CDR3 protein. The sample has roughly 350,000 distinct CDR3 sequences, 4.1% seen once. This clonotype was detected only a few times. The antigen remains undetermined. With 3 bases removed from V and 0 bases from J, the gap between germline ends came to 9 bases. Germline lookup yields CDR1 LNHDA and CDR2 SQIVND (reference sequence). The CDR3 contains 15 residues. The chain has TRBV19 and TRBJ2-1; D remains ambiguous. The sample in question was PBMCs, obtained 5 days after the yellow fever booster vaccination. This sequence originates from a man in his late teens or twenties who received the YFV17D yellow fever vaccine. CDR3 DNA: TGTGCCAGTAGTATTAGGGTGAGCTCCTACAATGAGCAGTTCTTC. Amino acid sequence: CASSIRVSSYNEQFF.